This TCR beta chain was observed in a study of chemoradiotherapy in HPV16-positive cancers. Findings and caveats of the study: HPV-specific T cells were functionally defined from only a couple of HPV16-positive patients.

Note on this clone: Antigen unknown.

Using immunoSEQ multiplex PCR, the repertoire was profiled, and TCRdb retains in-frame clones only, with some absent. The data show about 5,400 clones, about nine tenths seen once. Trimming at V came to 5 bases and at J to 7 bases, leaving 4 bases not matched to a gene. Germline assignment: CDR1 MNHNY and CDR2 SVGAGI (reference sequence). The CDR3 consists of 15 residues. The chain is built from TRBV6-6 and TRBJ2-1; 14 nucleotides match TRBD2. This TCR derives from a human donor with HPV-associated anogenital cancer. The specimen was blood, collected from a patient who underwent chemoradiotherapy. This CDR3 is CASSPRLAGGNEQFF. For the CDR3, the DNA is TGTGCCAGCAGTCCGCGACTAGCGGGGGGGAATGAGCAGTTCTTC.